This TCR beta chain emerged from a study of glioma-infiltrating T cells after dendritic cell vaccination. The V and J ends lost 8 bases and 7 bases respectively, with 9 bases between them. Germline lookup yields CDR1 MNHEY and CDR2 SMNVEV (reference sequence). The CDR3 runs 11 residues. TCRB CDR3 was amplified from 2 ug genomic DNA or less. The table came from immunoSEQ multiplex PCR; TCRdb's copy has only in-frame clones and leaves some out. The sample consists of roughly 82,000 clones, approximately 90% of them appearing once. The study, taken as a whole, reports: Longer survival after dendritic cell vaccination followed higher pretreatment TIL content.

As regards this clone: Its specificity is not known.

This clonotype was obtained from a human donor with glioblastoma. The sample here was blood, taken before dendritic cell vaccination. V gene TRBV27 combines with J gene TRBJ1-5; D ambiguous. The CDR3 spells CASGRGQPQHF. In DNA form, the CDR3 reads TGTGCCAGCGGGCGAGGGCAGCCCCAGCATTTT.